This T cell receptor (beta chain) was captured by sequencing in a study of PD-1 blockade in classical Hodgkin lymphoma. Every patient was affected by relapse after autologous stem cell transplantation, while exposure to brentuximab vedotin was not uniform. The germline V gene encodes CDR1 MGHRA and CDR2 YSYEKL. CDR3 length: 15 amino acids. V shed 3 bases, J shed 1 base, and the junction held 4 bases outside the gene matches. The method was immunoSEQ multiplex PCR; TCRdb's version includes in-frame clones alone and lacks a portion of them. Seen here are more than 60,000 clones, under 95% observed once, and the top ten hold around 8.9%.

Sequencing was performed on peripheral blood mononuclear cells (PBMCs), taken at baseline. This chain links TRBV4-1 with TRBJ2-5; 8 nucleotides line up with TRBD1. The receptor was derived from a human donor with classical Hodgkin lymphoma. The CDR3 reads CASSHPQGAQETQYF. In nucleotides, the CDR3 is TGCGCCAGCAGCCATCCGCAGGGGGCCCAAGAGACCCAGTACTTC.